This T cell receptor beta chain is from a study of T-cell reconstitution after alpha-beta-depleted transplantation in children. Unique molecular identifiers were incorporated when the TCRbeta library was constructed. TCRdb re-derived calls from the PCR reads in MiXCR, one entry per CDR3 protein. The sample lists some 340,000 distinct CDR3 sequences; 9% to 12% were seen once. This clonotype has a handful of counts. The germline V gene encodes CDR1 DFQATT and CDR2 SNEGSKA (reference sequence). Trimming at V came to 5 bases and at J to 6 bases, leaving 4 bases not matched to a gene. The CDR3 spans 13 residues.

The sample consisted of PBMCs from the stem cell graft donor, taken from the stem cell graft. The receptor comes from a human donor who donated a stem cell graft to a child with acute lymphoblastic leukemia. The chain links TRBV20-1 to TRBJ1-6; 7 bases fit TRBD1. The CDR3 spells CSAGGTVNSPLHF. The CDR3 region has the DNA TGCAGTGCTGGGGGGACAGTTAATTCACCCCTCCACTTT.